The rows below give T cell receptor beta chains drawn from one sample of a study of blood T cells in healthy people across ages. TCRdb fed the 5' RACE reads into MiXCR, producing one record per CDR3 protein. Of 1,500,000 or so distinct CDR3 sequences in the sample, approximately 39% were seen once. The sequencing input was blood. These receptors were taken from a woman aged 18-30 years in good health. CDR3s leave out the opening cysteine and the closing phenylalanine or tryptophan. Each record gives: CDR3 length, V gene, J gene, CDR3 protein.

12	TRBV11-2	TRBJ2-7	ASSFFRESYEQY
13	TRBV20-1	TRBJ1-5	SARDPWVLEQPQH
12	TRBV12-3/TRBV12-4	TRBJ2-7	ASSPRDRGDEQY
11	TRBV29-1	TRBJ1-2	SIHRQGARGYT
10	TRBV7-2	TRBJ2-3	ASSYTGYTQY
12	TRBV30	TRBJ1-2	AWSMAGSVYGYT
13	TRBV20-1	TRBJ2-3	SAPWGGGAEDTQY
13	TRBV9	TRBJ2-3	ASSVSQVSTDTQY
12	TRBV20-1	TRBJ2-1	SAMTGPPRSGQF
14	TRBV20-1	TRBJ1-1	SARDRRAGMYTEAF
15	TRBV7-2	TRBJ2-5	ASSPGSRVRNRETQY
12	TRBV18	TRBJ2-5	ASSGEAGEETQY
16	TRBV7-2	TRBJ2-3	ASSFPHGRGRATDTQY
12	TRBV29-1	TRBJ1-5	SVAGDRGNQPQH
12	TRBV5-1	TRBJ2-5	ASSDRTDQETQY
13	TRBV6-2/TRBV6-3	TRBJ2-3	ASSPGLRSTDTQY